The clone carrying this T cell receptor (beta chain) was seen more than once but under ten times. RNA transcripts were the template for amplifying TCR beta CDR3 regions. The HTBI set primed first-round TCR CDR3 RT-PCR. TCRdb passed the multiplex PCR reads through MiXCR, listing each CDR3 protein once. The profile shows about 400,000 distinct CDR3 sequences, more than 13% of them singletons. The germline V and J ends were trimmed by 5 bases and 8 bases, with 9 bases remaining between them. Germline CDR1 and CDR2: MNHEY and SVGEGT. There are 11 residues in the CDR3. This specimen comes from a study of T cells in Graves' hyperthyroidism and ophthalmopathy. Exclusion criteria comprised uncontrolled infection, other autoimmune disease, pregnancy or lactation. Clinicians diagnosed patients from clinical symptoms, serum thyroxine and TRAb, thyroid ultrasound and orbital computed tomography.

This TCR was sampled from a woman in her twenties or thirties with Graves' hyperthyroidism. This rearrangement joins TRBV6-2 or TRBV6-3 to TRBJ1-2; D ambiguous. Sequenced input: blood. The CDR3 DNA follows: TGTGCCAGCAGTAGAGGTAACGGCTACACCTTC. Translation: CASSRGNGYTF.